This passage covers 5 T cell receptor beta chains from one sample sequenced in a study of graft-versus-host responses after intestinal transplantation. The method was immunoSEQ multiplex PCR; TCRdb's version includes in-frame clones alone and lacks a portion of them. This repertoire shows about 120,000 clones, about 93% found once; its top ten account for about 0.11%. These receptors have no identified antigens. Here the sequenced sample was unstimulated CD4+ T cells sorted from spleen or lymph node cells, taken before intestinal transplant. These receptors were taken from a human donor who received an intestinal transplant.

The V call is TRBV5-1, the J call TRBJ1-1; D call uncertain. Germline-derived CDR1 and CDR2 are SGHRS and YFSETQ. The V end was cut by 5 bases, the J end by 1 base, with 9 bases between. CDR3 length: 13 amino acids. The CDR3 is CASRPDGNTEAFF. The DNA of the CDR3 is TGCGCCAGCAGACCGGACGGGAACACTGAAGCTTTCTTT.

The V call is TRBV5-1, the J call TRBJ1-1, with a tentative D call TRBD1 (5 bases). V lost 5 bases and J lost 1, with 27 bases in between. CDR1 and CDR2 (germline): SGHRS, YFSETQ. This CDR3 spans 19 amino acids. CDR3 sequence reads: CASSSNLGTGGSSNTEAFF. The DNA for the CDR3 is TGCGCCAGCAGTTCCAATCTGGGGACGGGTGGCTCCTCGAACACTGAAGCTTTCTTT.

The rearrangement uses TRBV5-4 and TRBJ2-6; maybe TRBD1 (6 bases). This CDR3 is built from 15 residues. CDR1 and CDR2 (germline): SGHNT, YYREEE (reference sequence). Deletions cut 3 bases from V and 2 bases from J, with 9 bases between. The CDR3 nucleotides read TGTGCCAGCAGCTCAGCAGGGGCTGGGGCCAACGTCCTGACTTTC. Translation: CASSSAGAGANVLTF.

This chain joins TRBV10-3 and TRBJ1-2; D call uncertain. The V gene lost 6 bases and the J gene lost 4 bases, with 9 bases spanning the gap. This CDR3 is built from 12 residues. Germline V lookup: CDR1 ENHRY, CDR2 SYGVKD. Here the CDR3 DNA reads TGTGCCATCAGCTCGGGATCCTATGGCTACACCTTC. It encodes CAISSGSYGYTF.

V usage is TRBV18 and J usage is TRBJ2-1; TRBD2 agrees at 9 bases. The CDR3 is 16 residues long. Germline lookup yields CDR1 KGHSH and CDR2 LQKENI. With 3 bases clipped from V and 6 bases from J, the junction kept 9 bases outside the gene matches. CDR3: CASSPGGTSGLNEQFF. The CDR3 DNA is TGTGCCAGCTCACCGGGGGGAACTAGCGGGCTCAATGAGCAGTTCTTC.